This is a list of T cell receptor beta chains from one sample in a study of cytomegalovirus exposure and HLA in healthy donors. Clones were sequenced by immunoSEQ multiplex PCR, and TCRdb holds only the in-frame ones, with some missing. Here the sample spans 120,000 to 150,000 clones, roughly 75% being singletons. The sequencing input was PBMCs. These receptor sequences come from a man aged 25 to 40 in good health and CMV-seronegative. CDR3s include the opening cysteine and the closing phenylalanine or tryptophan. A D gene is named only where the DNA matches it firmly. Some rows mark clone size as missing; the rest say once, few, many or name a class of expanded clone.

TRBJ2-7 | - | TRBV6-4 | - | CASSDSDGSSYEQYF | TGTGCCAGCAGTGACTCGGACGGGAGCTCCTACGAGCAGTACTTC
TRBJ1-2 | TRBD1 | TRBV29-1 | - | CSVEGQGVLDGYTF | TGCAGCGTTGAAGGGCAGGGGGTACTAGATGGCTACACCTTC
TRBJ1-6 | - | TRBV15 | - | CATSRETAGYSPLHF | TGTGCCACCAGCAGAGAAACGGCAGGGTATTCACCCCTCCACTTT
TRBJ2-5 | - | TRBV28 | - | CASAPSEETQYF | TGTGCCAGCGCCCCTAGCGAAGAGACCCAGTACTTC
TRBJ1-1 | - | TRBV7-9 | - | CASSLTAANTEAFF | TGTGCCAGCAGCTTAACAGCCGCGAACACTGAAGCTTTCTTT
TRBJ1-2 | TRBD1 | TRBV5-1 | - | CASSLEFGGTGGDYTF | TGCGCCAGCAGCTTGGAATTCGGTGGGACAGGGGGCGACTACACCTTC
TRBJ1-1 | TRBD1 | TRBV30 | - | CAWSARPGRTGKGTEAFF | TGTGCCTGGAGTGCACGTCCTGGAAGGACAGGCAAAGGGACTGAAGCTTTCTTT
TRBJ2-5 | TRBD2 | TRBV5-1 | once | CASHGRTSGSPVEETQYF | TGCGCCAGCCACGGAAGGACTAGCGGGAGCCCCGTGGAAGAGACCCAGTACTTC
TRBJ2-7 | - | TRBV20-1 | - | CSARDQYEQYF | TGCAGTGCTAGAGACCAATACGAGCAGTACTTC
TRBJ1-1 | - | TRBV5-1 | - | CASSLQGRGNTEAFF | TGCGCCAGCAGCTTGCAAGGCCGAGGGAACACTGAAGCTTTCTTT
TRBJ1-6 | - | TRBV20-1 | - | CSASSGSPLHF | TGCAGTGCTAGCTCCGGTTCACCCCTCCACTTT
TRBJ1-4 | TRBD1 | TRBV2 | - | CASSVRRDSNEKLFF | TGTGCCAGCAGTGTGCGGCGGGACAGTAATGAAAAACTGTTTTTT
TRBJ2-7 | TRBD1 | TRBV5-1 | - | CASSLGGTGVIEQYF | TGCGCCAGCAGCTTGGGGGGGACAGGGGTTATCGAGCAGTACTTC
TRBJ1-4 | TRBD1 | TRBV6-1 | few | CASRKDRSANEKLFF | TGTGCCAGCAGGAAGGACAGGTCGGCTAATGAAAAACTGTTTTTT
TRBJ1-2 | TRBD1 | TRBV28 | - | CASSLSLRDSDRYGYTF | TGTGCCAGCAGTTTGTCACTCCGGGACAGCGATAGATATGGCTACACCTTC
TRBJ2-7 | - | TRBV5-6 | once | CASSSQGVAHGEQYF | TGTGCCAGCAGCTCACAGGGAGTTGCCCATGGCGAGCAGTACTTC
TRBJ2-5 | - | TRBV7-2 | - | CASKNRETQYF | TGTGCCAGCAAGAACAGAGAGACCCAGTACTTC
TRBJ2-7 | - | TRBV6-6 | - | CASSYSGVSSYEQYF | TGTGCCAGCAGTTACTCGGGCGTCTCCTCCTACGAGCAGTACTTC
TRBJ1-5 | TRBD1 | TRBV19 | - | CASSGTGRTFSNQPQHF | TGTGCCAGTAGTGGGACAGGGCGTACGTTTAGCAATCAGCCCCAGCATTTT
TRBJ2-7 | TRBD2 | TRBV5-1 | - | CASSLETSGRAIEQYF | TGCGCCAGCAGCTTGGAAACTAGCGGGAGGGCCATCGAGCAGTACTTC
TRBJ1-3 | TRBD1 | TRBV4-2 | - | CASSQVTGETGGNTIYF | TGTGCCAGCAGCCAAGTGACAGGGGAAACGGGAGGAAACACCATATATTTT
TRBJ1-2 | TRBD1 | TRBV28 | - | CASSLPGQGAGGYGYTF | TGTGCCAGCAGCCTACCGGGACAGGGGGCGGGGGGCTATGGCTACACCTTC
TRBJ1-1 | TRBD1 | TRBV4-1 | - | CASSQGDRVGTEAFF | TGCGCCAGCAGCCAAGGGGACAGGGTGGGCACTGAAGCTTTCTTT
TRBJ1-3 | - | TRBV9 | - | CASSNEGPGEGVDF | TGTGCCAGCAGCAACGAGGGCCCGGGGGAGGGGGTCGATTTT
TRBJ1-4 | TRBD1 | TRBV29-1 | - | CSATGVTEKLFF | TGCAGCGCAACAGGGGTCACGGAAAAACTGTTTTTT
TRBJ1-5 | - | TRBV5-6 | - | CASSLNRDWGNQPQNF | TGTGCCAGCAGCTTGAATCGGGACTGGGGCAATCAGCCCCAGAATTTT
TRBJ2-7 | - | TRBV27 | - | CASSFGHRSYEQYF | TGTGCCAGCAGTTTCGGACACCGCTCCTACGAGCAGTACTTC
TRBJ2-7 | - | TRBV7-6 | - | CASSLSPGDRDYEQYF | TGTGCCAGCAGCTTAAGCCCGGGGGACAGAGACTACGAGCAGTACTTC
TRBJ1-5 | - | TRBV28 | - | CASSLLGQGLSNQPQHF | TGTGCCAGCAGTTTACTCGGGCAGGGACTTAGCAATCAGCCCCAGCATTTT
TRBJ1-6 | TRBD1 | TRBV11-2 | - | CASSLVWTGDSPLHF | TGTGCCAGCAGCTTAGTTTGGACAGGGGATTCACCCCTCCACTTT
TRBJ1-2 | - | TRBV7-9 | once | CASSLDRGARGYTF | TGTGCCAGCAGCTTAGATCGGGGGGCCAGGGGCTACACCTTC
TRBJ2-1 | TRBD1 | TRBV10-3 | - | CAMGQGVNNEQFF | TGTGCCATGGGACAGGGTGTTAACAATGAGCAGTTCTTC
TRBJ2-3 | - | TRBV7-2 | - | CASSSLTGAQYF | TGTGCCAGCAGCTCACTCACCGGGGCGCAGTATTTT
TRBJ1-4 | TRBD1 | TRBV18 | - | CASSPGTGNEKLFF | TGTGCCAGCTCACCCGGGACAGGGAATGAAAAACTGTTTTTT
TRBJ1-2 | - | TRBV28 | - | CASSLGGRGYGYTF | TGTGCCAGCAGTTTGGGTGGCCGGGGCTATGGCTACACCTTC
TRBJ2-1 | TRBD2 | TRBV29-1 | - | CSAGGAGYNEQFF | TGCAGCGCCGGGGGGGCCGGATACAATGAGCAGTTCTTC
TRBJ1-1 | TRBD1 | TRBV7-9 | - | CASSLTGGGWLNTEAFF | TGTGCCAGCAGCTTAACAGGGGGCGGTTGGTTGAACACTGAAGCTTTCTTT
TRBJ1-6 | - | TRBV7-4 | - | CASSADRSPLHF | TGTGCCAGCAGCGCCGACAGATCACCCCTCCACTTT
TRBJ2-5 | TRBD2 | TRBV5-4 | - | CASSSGGAGEETQYF | TGTGCCAGCAGCTCGGGGGGGGCGGGGGAAGAGACCCAGTACTTC
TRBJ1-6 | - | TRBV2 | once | CASHMTGGDNSPLHF | TGTGCCAGCCATATGACCGGCGGGGATAATTCACCCCTCCACTTT
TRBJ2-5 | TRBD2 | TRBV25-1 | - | CATAPAGGRDETQYF | TGTGCCACCGCTCCCGCGGGGGGTAGGGATGAGACCCAGTACTTC
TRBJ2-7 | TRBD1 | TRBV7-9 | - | CASSLAGPGQGADEQYF | TGTGCCAGCAGCTTAGCCGGCCCGGGGCAGGGGGCAGACGAGCAGTACTTC
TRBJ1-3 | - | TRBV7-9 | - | CASSLDRVSGNTIYF | TGTGCCAGCAGCTTAGACAGGGTCTCTGGAAACACCATATATTTT
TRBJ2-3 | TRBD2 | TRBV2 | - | CASSEALGRTSRSTDTQYF | TGTGCCAGCAGTGAAGCGCTAGGGAGGACTAGCAGATCCACAGATACGCAGTATTTT
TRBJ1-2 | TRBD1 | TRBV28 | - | CASSRDRRNYGYTF | TGTGCCAGCAGTCGGGACAGGAGAAACTATGGCTACACCTTC
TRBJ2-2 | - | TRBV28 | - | CASRPHSYTGELFF | TGTGCCAGCAGGCCGCACAGTTACACCGGGGAGCTGTTTTTT
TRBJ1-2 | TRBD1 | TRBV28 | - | CASSPRTGSSYGYTF | TGTGCCAGCAGTCCTCGGACAGGGTCTAGCTATGGCTACACCTTC
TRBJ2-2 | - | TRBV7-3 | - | CASSLGGSTGELFF | TGTGCCAGCAGCTTAGGGGGGAGCACCGGGGAGCTGTTTTTT
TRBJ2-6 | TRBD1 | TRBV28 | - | CASSLWRTGGTGANVLTF | TGTGCCAGCAGTTTATGGCGGACAGGGGGCACTGGGGCCAACGTCCTGACTTTC
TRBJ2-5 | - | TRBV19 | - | CASSSGLQETQYF | TGTGCCAGTAGTAGCGGACTCCAAGAGACCCAGTACTTC
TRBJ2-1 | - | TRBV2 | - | CASSEPPGSSNEQFF | TGTGCCAGCAGTGAACCTCCGGGGTCGAGCAATGAGCAGTTCTTC
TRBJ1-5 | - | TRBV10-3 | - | CAIRGQSYQPQHF | TGTGCCATCAGAGGACAGAGTTATCAGCCCCAGCATTTT